These 26 T cell receptor beta chains came from one sample sequenced in a study of cytomegalovirus exposure and HLA in healthy donors. PCR involved 60 Vbeta and 13 Jbeta primers. Here immunoSEQ multiplex PCR was the method, and the copy in TCRdb shows in-frame clones only, minus some. The table records around 140,000 clones, around 75% of them present only once. Sequences were obtained from PBMCs. All receptors derive from a middle-aged man in good health and CMV-seronegative.

V usage is TRBV28 and J usage is TRBJ2-7; TRBD1 matches at 7 bases. Germline V gene lookup returns CDR1 MDHEN and CDR2 SYDVKM. The ends lost 2 bases at V and 1 base at J; junction bases unmatched: 8. CDR3 length: 16 residues. The CDR3 sequence: CASSLPGQIKSYEQYF. CDR3 DNA: TGTGCCAGCAGTTTACCGGGACAGATAAAATCCTACGAGCAGTACTTC.

V and J are TRBV6-5 and TRBJ2-7, with 7 bases matching TRBD1. Per germline, CDR1 MNHEY and CDR2 SVGAGI. J gave up 4 bases and V 6 bases, and 9 bases lay outside the gene matches. This CDR3 is built from 14 residues. The CDR3 DNA follows: TGTGCCAGCAGAAACCCGGGACAGTCGTACGAGCAGTACTTC. Translated: CASRNPGQSYEQYF.

This chain connects TRBV4-3 to TRBJ1-1, with 7 positions matching TRBD1. Germline V gives CDR1 LGHNA, CDR2 YSLEER. This CDR3 has 13 amino acids. The junction had 3 bases not matched to a gene; V was cut back by 4 bases and J by 4 bases. This CDR3 is CASSPTGLTEAFF. In DNA form, the CDR3 reads TGCGCCAGCAGCCCGACAGGGCTCACTGAAGCTTTCTTT.

The chain couples TRBV6-1 to TRBJ1-1; D call uncertain. The germline V gene has CDR1 MNHNS and CDR2 SASEGT. The CDR3 spans 12 residues. V gave up 7 bases and J gave up 2 bases, with 8 bases separating them. The CDR3 coding sequence is TGTGCCAGCACCCGAGTCAACACTGAAGCTTTCTTT. Translating gives CASTRVNTEAFF.

CDR3 amino acids: CASSQDIARGYTF. In DNA, the CDR3 is TGTGCCAGCAGCCAGGACATCGCTCGAGGCTACACCTTC. J is TRBJ1-2 and V is TRBV5-5; D possibly corresponds to TRBD1 (5 bases). Trimming stripped 4 bases from V and 8 bases from J, with 15 bases between. CDR3 length: 13 residues. CDR1 and CDR2 from the germline V gene are SGHKS and YYEKEE (reference sequence).

V usage is TRBV4-3 and J usage is TRBJ2-3, with TRBD1 matching over 10 bases. This CDR3 comprises 15 residues. Germline CDR1 reads LGHNA; CDR2 reads YSLEER. The J segment lost 4 bases and the V segment lost 4 bases, leaving 5 bases of the junction unmatched. CDR3 sequence reads: CASSPRDRGPDTQYF. CDR3 DNA: TGCGCCAGCAGCCCCCGGGACAGGGGACCAGATACGCAGTATTTT.

The rearrangement links TRBV7-8 to TRBJ1-1; D not resolved. Per the germline V gene, CDR1 is SGHVS and CDR2 is FQNEAQ. The CDR3 covers 15 residues. V lost 3 bases to trimming and J lost 6 bases, with 17 bases between them. The CDR3 loop is CASSFRRGVVAEAFF. Written as DNA, the CDR3 is TGTGCCAGCAGCTTCAGGCGGGGTGTGGTCGCTGAAGCTTTCTTT.

This rearrangement joins TRBV25-1 to TRBJ2-1; 8 nucleotides line up with TRBD2. The CDR3 is made up of 16 amino acids. The V gene's germline CDR1 is MGHDK and CDR2 SYGVNS. The V segment lost 3 bases and the J segment 0 bases; nucleotides outside the gene matches: 4. DNA for the CDR3: TGTGCCAGCAGTGAGGGGCGGGGGGACTCCTACAATGAGCAGTTCTTC. Translation: CASSEGRGDSYNEQFF.

The V gene is TRBV4-3, the J gene TRBJ2-1, with D possibly being TRBD2 (7 bases). The V end was cut by 4 bases, the J end by 5 bases, with 18 bases between. Germline V gene data show CDR1 as LGHNA and CDR2 as YSLEER. The CDR3 is 16 amino acids. The CDR3 spells CASSRGGGKGDNEQFF. The CDR3 DNA reads as TGCGCCAGCAGCCGGGGAGGGGGTAAAGGGGACAATGAGCAGTTCTTC.

The chain recombines TRBV2 with TRBJ2-5; 9 bases align to TRBD1. Looked up from germline, CDR1 is SNHLY and CDR2 is FYNNEI. V trimming: 6 bases; J trimming: 2 bases; junction bases outside the gene matches: 10. The CDR3 extends over 16 amino acids. In nucleotides, the CDR3 is TGTGCCAGCAGCCTCCAAGGACAGGGGTGGCAAGAGACCCAGTACTTC. As protein: CASSLQGQGWQETQYF. Variable domain in full (rest from reference TRBV2 and TRBJ2-5): EPEVTQTPSHQVTQMGQEVILRCVPISNHLYFYWYRQILGQKVEFLVSFYNNEISEKSEIFDDQFSVERPDGSNFTLKIRSTKLEDSAMYFCASSLQGQGWQETQYFGPGTRLLVL.

The chain is built from TRBV28 and TRBJ2-3, with 7 positions matching TRBD1. Germline V gene lookup returns CDR1 MDHEN and CDR2 SYDVKM. The CDR3 totals 11 residues. V gave up 8 bases and J gave up 5 bases; unmatched junction bases: 1. The CDR3 bases are TGTGCCAGCGGGACAGAAGATACGCAGTATTTT. This translates into CASGTEDTQYF. The full variable domain, its missing parts supplied by reference TRBV28 and TRBJ2-3, is DVKVTQSSRYLVKRTGEKVFLECVQDMDHENMFWYRQDPGLGLRLIYFSYDVKMKEKGDIPEGYSVSREKKERFSLILESASTNQTSMYLCASGTEDTQYFGPGTRLTVL.

The chain joins TRBV9 to TRBJ2-1; the D is unclear. The V and J ends lost 0 bases and 6 bases respectively, with 4 bases between them. The length of the CDR3 is 12 residues. The V gene's germline CDR1 is SGDLS and CDR2 YYNGEE. CDR3 protein: CASSVGSNEQFF. CDR3 DNA: TGTGCCAGCAGCGTAGGTAGCAATGAGCAGTTCTTC.

The chain has TRBV4-1 and TRBJ1-1, with 9 nucleotides matching TRBD1. From germline, CDR1 is MGHRA and CDR2 YSYEKL. The CDR3 sequence is 14 residues long. V lost 7 bases and J lost 7; bases outside the gene matches: 10. The DNA of the CDR3 is TGCGCCAGCAACCCGGACAGGGGATCCGGTGAAGCTTTCTTT. Protein product: CASNPDRGSGEAFF.

The J gene is TRBJ1-6, the V gene TRBV9, with D unresolved. CDR3 length equals 15 residues. From germline, CDR1 is SGDLS and CDR2 YYNGEE. V shed 2 bases and J shed 7 bases, with 13 bases lying between them. The CDR3 spells CASSVEGEVNSPLHF. The CDR3 nucleotides read TGTGCCAGCAGCGTTGAGGGAGAAGTCAATTCACCCCTCCACTTT.

This clone was counted ten times or more. V and J are TRBV6-5 and TRBJ1-3; D gene unclear. The CDR3 is made up of 15 amino acids. V shed 0 bases and J shed 2 bases, with 8 bases lying between them. The germline V gene has CDR1 MNHEY and CDR2 SVGAGI. CDR3 amino acids: CASSYSSGTGNTIYF. The CDR3 nucleotides are TGTGCCAGCAGTTACTCGTCGGGGACTGGAAACACCATATATTTT.

This clone was observed a handful of times. The rearrangement joins TRBV4-1 to TRBJ2-7, with D maybe TRBD2 (7 bases). Germline assignment: CDR1 MGHRA and CDR2 YSYEKL. Deletions cut 1 base from V and 7 bases from J, with 17 bases between. The CDR3 contains 15 residues. Written as DNA, the CDR3 is TGCGCCAGCAGCCAAGGGACGGGGGGCTTTAGGGAGCAGTACTTC. It is translated as CASSQGTGGFREQYF.

The gene calls are TRBV9 and TRBJ1-3; no reliable D call. The germline gives CDR1 SGDLS, CDR2 YYNGEE. V shed 0 bases and J shed 3 bases, with 13 bases lying between them. This CDR3 is built from 16 residues. CDR3 bases: TGTGCCAGCAGCGTAGATAGGCCATCGGGTGGAAACACCATATATTTT. Amino acids: CASSVDRPSGGNTIYF.

The chain couples TRBV6-5 to TRBJ2-5, with a weak D call TRBD1 (5 bases). The CDR3 is made up of 14 amino acids. Germline lookup yields CDR1 MNHEY and CDR2 SVGAGI. V was trimmed by 7 bases and J by 5 bases, leaving 17 bases between them. The DNA for the CDR3 is TGTGCCAGCACCCCCTGGGCAGGGATGGAGACCCAGTACTTC. Translated: CASTPWAGMETQYF.

The genes are TRBV6-1 and TRBJ2-1; 8 bases are a match to TRBD1. The germline CDR1 and CDR2 sequences are MNHNS and SASEGT. CDR3 length: 15 amino acids. The trim removed 4 bases at V and 4 bases at J, leaving 6 bases unmatched. The CDR3, as DNA: TGTGCCAGCAGTGGAGGACAGGGACTGTACAATGAGCAGTTCTTC. Its protein is CASSGGQGLYNEQFF.

The chain links TRBV6-5 to TRBJ1-1; the match to TRBD1 covers 7 bases. There are 14 residues in the CDR3. Germline assignment: CDR1 MNHEY and CDR2 SVGAGI. Trimming cost V 4 bases and J 4 bases; bases outside gene matches: 6. This CDR3 is CASSSSQGFTEAFF. In nucleotides, the CDR3 is TGTGCCAGCAGTTCTTCACAGGGGTTCACTGAAGCTTTCTTT.

To note about this clone: Other DNA sequences in this sample translate to the same CDR3. The J gene is TRBJ1-1, the V gene TRBV9; D is perhaps TRBD1 (5 bases). The ends were cut back, 3 bases at V and 4 bases at J, with 10 bases in the middle. There are 13 residues in the CDR3. Germline CDR1 is SGDLS and CDR2 is YYNGEE. DNA for the CDR3: TGTGCCAGCAGCGCAGGGTTTATCACTGAAGCTTTCTTT. This sequence encodes CASSAGFITEAFF.

DNA of the CDR3: TGCGCCAGCACGAGTTCTGGGGCCAACGTCCTGACTTTC. Encoded protein: CASTSSGANVLTF. The genes are TRBV5-1 and TRBJ2-6; D uncertain. The CDR3 length is 13 residues. The V end was cut by 6 bases, the J end by 1 base, with 5 bases between. From germline, CDR1 is SGHRS and CDR2 YFSETQ.

This clone was observed a handful of times. The CDR3 here is CSVEFSMNTEAFF. In nucleotides, the CDR3 is TGCAGCGTTGAGTTTTCTATGAACACTGAAGCTTTCTTT. The chain has TRBV29-1 and TRBJ1-1; the D is unclear. From germline, CDR1 is SQVTM and CDR2 ANQGSEA. V gave up 3 bases and J gave up 0 bases, with 8 bases separating them. The CDR3 extends over 13 amino acids.

This sequence joins TRBV28 and TRBJ2-5, with 8 bases that match TRBD2. The CDR3 covers 14 residues. V lost 5 bases to trimming and J lost 1 base; unmatched junction nucleotides: 3. Germline V gene data show CDR1 as MDHEN and CDR2 as SYDVKM. The CDR3 sequence: CASSRTSGQETQYF. The CDR3 DNA reads as TGTGCCAGCAGTCGCACTAGCGGCCAAGAGACCCAGTACTTC.

This chain connects TRBV4-3 to TRBJ1-2, with D perhaps TRBD1 (6 bases). Germline CDR1 LGHNA, CDR2 YSLEER. The CDR3 consists of 15 residues. The V gene lost 2 bases and the J gene lost 8 bases, with 18 bases spanning the gap. The CDR3 sequence is CASSQSARGMQGYTF. DNA of the CDR3: TGCGCCAGCAGCCAAAGTGCCAGGGGAATGCAAGGCTACACCTTC.

The chain is built from TRBV29-1 and TRBJ2-1; D gene ambiguous. V was cut by 3 bases and J by 0 bases, with 15 bases left in between. This CDR3 comprises 16 residues. Germline V gene sequence: CDR1 SQVTM, CDR2 ANQGSEA. The CDR3 DNA sequence: TGCAGCGTTGATTCGGAAGTCTGGAGCTCCTACAATGAGCAGTTCTTC. It codes for CSVDSEVWSSYNEQFF.